This T cell receptor (beta chain) was identified during a study of vaccination and CD4 T cells after COVID-19. Study-wide results and caveats: 304 of 307 vaccine-specific clones from convalescent patients were spike mono-reactive.

The CDR3 covers 14 residues. Germline V gene sequence: CDR1 MGHRA, CDR2 YSYEKL. Trimming cost V 0 bases and J 11 bases, with 16 bases left between them. Comments on this clonotype: Antigen: not known.

The sample's time point: late sampling 161 to 241 days after vaccination in three convalescent patients. As to treatment: roughly 10-day PBMC culture with coronavirus spike peptide pools or control peptides (ViraFEST assay). For ViraFEST, peptide pools expanded antigen-specific T cells, after which the TCRs were sequenced. Scientists ran DNA taken from cultured CD4+ T cells through the Oncomine TCR Beta short-read assay for sequencing. TCRdb ran MiXCR on the PCR reads and lists one entry per CDR3 protein. The profile shows tens of thousands of distinct CDR3 sequences, under 40% of them singletons. This rearrangement joins TRBV4-1 to TRBJ1-1; no firm D call. This specimen consisted of CD4+ T cells from blood, cultured in vitro, obtained about 7 months after SARS-CoV-2 vaccination. The receptor comes from a human donor who had recovered from COVID-19. The CDR3 spells CASSQDLDLIGAFF. The CDR3, as DNA: TGCGCCAGCAGCCAAGATCTGGACCTAATAGGCGCTTTCTTT.